A single sample is the source of the 5 T cell receptor beta chains below, sequenced in a study of blood T cells in healthy people across ages. Sample-barcoded 5' priming and a J-beta primer mix drove a second PCR of about 6 to 12 cycles. Each CDR3 protein gets one entry after TCRdb re-called the 5' RACE reads with MiXCR. Of around 1,500,000 distinct CDR3 sequences listed, 28% are singletons. The sample consisted of blood. The receptors stem from a woman aged 25 to 39 in good health.

This clonotype was observed many times. The chain couples TRBV5-1 to TRBJ2-7; TRBD1 matches 9 bases. The germline V gene has CDR1 SGHRS and CDR2 YFSETQ. V lost 6 bases, J lost 4 bases, and 11 bases stayed unmatched. The CDR3 length is 15 residues. The DNA of the CDR3 is TGCGCCAGCAAGAATGGACAGGGGCGAATTTACGAGCAGTACTTC. Amino acid sequence: CASKNGQGRIYEQYF.

This clonotype has just a few counts. The V gene is TRBV6-6, the J gene TRBJ1-6; no reliable D call. CDR1 and CDR2 (germline): MNHNY, SVGAGI (reference sequence). Trimming cost V 0 bases and J 7 bases, with 10 bases left between them. The CDR3 length is 15 residues. This CDR3 reads CASSYSGVQNSPLHF. CDR3 DNA: TGTGCCAGCAGTTACTCCGGGGTCCAAAATTCACCCCTCCACTTT.

The chain employs TRBV29-1 and TRBJ1-2; no reliable D call. The length of the CDR3 is 13 residues. Germline V gene lookup returns CDR1 SQVTM and CDR2 ANQGSEA. Trimming took off 4 bases at V and 4 bases at J, with 13 bases between the two ends. Written as DNA, the CDR3 is TGCAGCGTTGCTAGTGTACTTCTCTATGGCTACACCTTC. It specifies CSVASVLLYGYTF.

V is TRBV3-1 and J is TRBJ2-7, with D maybe TRBD1 (6 bases). The CDR3 is 13 residues long. Germline CDR1 is LGHDT and CDR2 is YNNKEL (reference sequence). The V end was cut by 6 bases, the J end by 5 bases, with 14 bases between. CDR3 nucleotides: TGTGCCAGCAGGCCCGCTCAGGGGAACGAGCAGTACTTC. As protein: CASRPAQGNEQYF.

The table lists this clonotype with many counts. V usage is TRBV20-1 and J usage is TRBJ2-7; D gene uncertain. CDR1 is DFQATT and CDR2 is SNEGSKA in the germline V gene (reference sequence). This CDR3 has 13 residues. With 1 base removed from V and 0 bases from J, the gap between germline ends came to 7 bases. In DNA, the CDR3 is TGCAGTGCTAGAGCAGCCACCTCCTACGAGCAGTACTTC. Protein product: CSARAATSYEQYF.